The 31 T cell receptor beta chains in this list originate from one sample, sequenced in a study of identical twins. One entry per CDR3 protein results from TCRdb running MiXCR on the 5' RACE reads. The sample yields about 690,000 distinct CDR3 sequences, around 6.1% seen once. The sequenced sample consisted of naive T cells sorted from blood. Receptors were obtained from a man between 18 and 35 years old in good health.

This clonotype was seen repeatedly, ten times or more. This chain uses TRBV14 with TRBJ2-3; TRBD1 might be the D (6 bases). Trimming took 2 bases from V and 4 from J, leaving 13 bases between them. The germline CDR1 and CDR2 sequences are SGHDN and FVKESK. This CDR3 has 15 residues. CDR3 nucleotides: TGTGCCAGCAGCCAATTCAACAGGGCCGCAGATACGCAGTATTTT. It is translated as CASSQFNRAADTQYF.

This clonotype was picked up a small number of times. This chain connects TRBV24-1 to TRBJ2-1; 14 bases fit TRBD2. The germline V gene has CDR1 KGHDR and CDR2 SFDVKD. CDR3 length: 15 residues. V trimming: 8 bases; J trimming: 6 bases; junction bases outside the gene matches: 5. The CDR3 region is CATKTSGRAGNEQFF. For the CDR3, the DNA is TGTGCCACCAAGACTAGCGGGAGGGCCGGCAATGAGCAGTTCTTC.

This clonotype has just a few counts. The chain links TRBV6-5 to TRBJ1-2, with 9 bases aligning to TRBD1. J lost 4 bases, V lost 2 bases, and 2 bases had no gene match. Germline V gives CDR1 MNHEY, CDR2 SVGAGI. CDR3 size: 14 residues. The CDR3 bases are TGTGCCAGCAGTTACCGACAGGGGGTCTATGGCTACACCTTC. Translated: CASSYRQGVYGYTF.

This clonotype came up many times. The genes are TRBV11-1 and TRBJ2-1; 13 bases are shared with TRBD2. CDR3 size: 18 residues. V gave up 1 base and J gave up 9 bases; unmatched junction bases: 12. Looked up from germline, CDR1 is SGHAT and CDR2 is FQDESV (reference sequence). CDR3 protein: CASSLEPTGTSGISEQFF. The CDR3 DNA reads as TGTGCCAGCAGCTTAGAGCCCACCGGGACTAGCGGGATTTCTGAGCAGTTCTTC.

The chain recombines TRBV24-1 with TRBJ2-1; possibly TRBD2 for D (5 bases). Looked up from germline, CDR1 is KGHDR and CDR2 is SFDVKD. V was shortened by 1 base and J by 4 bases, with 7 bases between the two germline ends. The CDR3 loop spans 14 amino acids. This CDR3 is CATSDFGEYNEQFF. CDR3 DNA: TGTGCCACCAGTGATTTCGGGGAGTACAATGAGCAGTTCTTC.

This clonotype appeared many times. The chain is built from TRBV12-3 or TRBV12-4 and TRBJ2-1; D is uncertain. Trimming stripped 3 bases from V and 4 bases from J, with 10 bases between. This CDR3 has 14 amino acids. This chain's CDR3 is CASSFLRQYNEQFF. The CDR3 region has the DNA TGTGCCAGCAGTTTCCTGAGACAATACAATGAGCAGTTCTTC.

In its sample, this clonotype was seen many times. This CDR3 is CASIPSGATSGGDTDTQYF. In DNA, the CDR3 is TGCGCCAGCATTCCATCAGGAGCGACTAGCGGAGGGGACACAGATACGCAGTATTTT. This chain uses TRBV5-1 with TRBJ2-3, with TRBD2 matching over 9 bases. Losses at the gene ends were 6 bases for V and 2 bases for J; bases not matched to a gene: 19. This CDR3 is 19 amino acids long. Germline values: CDR1 SGHRS, CDR2 YFSETQ.

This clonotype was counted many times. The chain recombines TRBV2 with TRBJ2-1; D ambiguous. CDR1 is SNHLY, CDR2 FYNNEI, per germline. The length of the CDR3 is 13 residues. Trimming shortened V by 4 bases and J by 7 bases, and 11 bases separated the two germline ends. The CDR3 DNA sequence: TGTGCCAGCAGTGGGCCAGGAATTAATGAGCAGTTCTTC. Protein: CASSGPGINEQFF. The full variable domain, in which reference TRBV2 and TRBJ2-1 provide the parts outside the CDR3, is EPEVTQTPSHQVTQMGQEVILRCVPISNHLYFYWYRQILGQKVEFLVSFYNNEISEKSEIFDDQFSVERPDGSNFTLKIRSTKLEDSAMYFCASSGPGINEQFFGPGTRLTVL.

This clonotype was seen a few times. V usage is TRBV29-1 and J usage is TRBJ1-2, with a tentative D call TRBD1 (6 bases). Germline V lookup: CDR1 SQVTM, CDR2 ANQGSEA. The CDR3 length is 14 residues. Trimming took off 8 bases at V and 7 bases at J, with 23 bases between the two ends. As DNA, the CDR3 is TGCAGCACAACCGGGACATCGAACTCGGGTGGCTACACCTTC. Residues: CSTTGTSNSGGYTF.

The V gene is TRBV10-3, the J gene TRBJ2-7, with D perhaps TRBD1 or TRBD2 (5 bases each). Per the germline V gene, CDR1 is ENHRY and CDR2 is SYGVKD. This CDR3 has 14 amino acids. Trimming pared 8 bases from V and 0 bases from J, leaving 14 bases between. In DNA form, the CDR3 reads TGTGCCATCCGCTCTGGGGGTAGCTCCTACGAGCAGTACGTC. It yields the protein CAIRSGGSSYEQYV.

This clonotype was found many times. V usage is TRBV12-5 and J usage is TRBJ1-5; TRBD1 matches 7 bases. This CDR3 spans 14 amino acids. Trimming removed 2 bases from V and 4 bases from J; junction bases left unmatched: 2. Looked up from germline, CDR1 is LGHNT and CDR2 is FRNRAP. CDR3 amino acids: CASGLPTGNQPQHF. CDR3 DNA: TGTGCTAGTGGTTTGCCGACAGGGAATCAGCCCCAGCATTTT.

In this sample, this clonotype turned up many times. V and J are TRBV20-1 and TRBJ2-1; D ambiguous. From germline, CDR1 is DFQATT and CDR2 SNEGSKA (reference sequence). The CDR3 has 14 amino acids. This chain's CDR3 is CSIPDSRSGDEQFF. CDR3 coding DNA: TGCAGCATACCCGATAGTCGATCCGGCGATGAGCAGTTCTTC.

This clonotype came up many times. DNA for the CDR3: TGTGCCAGCAGTTTCAGCCAGTCCTACAATGAGCAGTTCTTC. Amino acids: CASSFSQSYNEQFF. J is TRBJ2-1 and V is TRBV12-3 or TRBV12-4; D uncertain. This CDR3 has 14 amino acids. The V gene lost 3 bases and the J gene lost 1 base, with 7 bases spanning the gap.

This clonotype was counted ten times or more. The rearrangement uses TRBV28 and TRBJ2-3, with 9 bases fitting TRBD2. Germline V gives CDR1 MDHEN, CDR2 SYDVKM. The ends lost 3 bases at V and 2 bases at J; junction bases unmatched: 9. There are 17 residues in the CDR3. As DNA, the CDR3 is TGTGCCAGCAGTTTTAAGACTAGCGGAGATTCCACAGATACGCAGTATTTT. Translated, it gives CASSFKTSGDSTDTQYF.

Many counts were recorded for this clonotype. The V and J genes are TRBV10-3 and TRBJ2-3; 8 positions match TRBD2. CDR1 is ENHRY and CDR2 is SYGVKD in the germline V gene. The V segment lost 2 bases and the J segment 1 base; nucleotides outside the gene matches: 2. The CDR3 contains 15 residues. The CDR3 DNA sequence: TGTGCCATCAGTGAGACTAGCGGTCGCACAGATACGCAGTATTTT. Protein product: CAISETSGRTDTQYF.

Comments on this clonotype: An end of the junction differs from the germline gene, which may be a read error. The CDR3 coding sequence is TGTGCCAGCACTCAGGATAGTCCTAATTTACCCCTCCACTTT. This codes for CASTQDSPNLPLHF. The rearrangement links TRBV2 to TRBJ1-6; no clear D. CDR1 SNHLY and CDR2 FYNNEI come from the germline V gene. The CDR3 totals 14 residues. The whole variable domain, filled in from reference TRBV2 and TRBJ1-6, reads EPEVTQTPSHQVTQMGQEVILRCVPISNHLYFYWYRQILGQKVEFLVSFYNNEISEKSEIFDDQFSVERPDGSNFTLKIRSTKLEDSAMYFCASTQDSPNLPLHFGNGTRLTVT.

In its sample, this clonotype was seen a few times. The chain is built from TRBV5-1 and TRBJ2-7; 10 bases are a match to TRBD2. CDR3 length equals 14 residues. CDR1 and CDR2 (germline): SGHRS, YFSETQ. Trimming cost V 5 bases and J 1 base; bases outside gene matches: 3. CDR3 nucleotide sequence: TGCGCCAGCAGGCGGACTAGCGGATCCTACGAGCAGTACGTC. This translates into CASRRTSGSYEQYV.

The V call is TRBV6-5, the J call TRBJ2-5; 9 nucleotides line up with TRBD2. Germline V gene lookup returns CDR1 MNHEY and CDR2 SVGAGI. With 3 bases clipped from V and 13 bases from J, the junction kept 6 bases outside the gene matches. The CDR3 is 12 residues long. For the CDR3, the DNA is TGTGCCAGCAGTTATAGCGGCGGGAGGGCGTACTTC. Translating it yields CASSYSGGRAYF.

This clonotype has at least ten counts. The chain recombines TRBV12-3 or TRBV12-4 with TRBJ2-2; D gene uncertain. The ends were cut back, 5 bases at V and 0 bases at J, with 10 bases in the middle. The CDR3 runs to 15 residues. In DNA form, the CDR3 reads TGTGCCAGCAGTGCCAGACGGACGAACACCGGGGAGCTGTTTTTT. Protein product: CASSARRTNTGELFF.

As DNA, the CDR3 is TGTGCCAGCAGCGTAGCGGGGGGAGACACAGATACGCAGTATTTT. Its translation: CASSVAGGDTDTQYF. This chain joins TRBV9 and TRBJ2-3; 7 nucleotides align to TRBD2. The V and J ends lost 0 bases and 2 bases, in that order; junction bases with no gene match: 3. CDR3 length: 15 amino acids. Germline CDR1 SGDLS, CDR2 YYNGEE.

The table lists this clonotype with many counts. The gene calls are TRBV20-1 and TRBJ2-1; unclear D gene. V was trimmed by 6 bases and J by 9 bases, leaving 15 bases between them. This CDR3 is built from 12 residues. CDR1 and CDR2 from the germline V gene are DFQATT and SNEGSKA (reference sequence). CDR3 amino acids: CSAYNPRFEQFF. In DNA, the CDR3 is TGCAGTGCATACAATCCGAGATTTGAGCAGTTCTTC.

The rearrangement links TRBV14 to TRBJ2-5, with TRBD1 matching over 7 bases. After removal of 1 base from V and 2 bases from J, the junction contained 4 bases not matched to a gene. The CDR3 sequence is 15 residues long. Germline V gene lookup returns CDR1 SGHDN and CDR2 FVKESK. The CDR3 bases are TGTGCCAGCAGCCAAGGAGGGACAGCACAAGAGACCCAGTACTTC. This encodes CASSQGGTAQETQYF.

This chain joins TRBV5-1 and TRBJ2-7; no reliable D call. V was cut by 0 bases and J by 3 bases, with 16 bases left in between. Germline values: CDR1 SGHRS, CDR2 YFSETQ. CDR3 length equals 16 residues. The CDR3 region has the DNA TGCGCCAGCAGCTTGGGTTCGAGGCAGGTGGTCTACGAGCAGTACTTC. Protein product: CASSLGSRQVVYEQYF.

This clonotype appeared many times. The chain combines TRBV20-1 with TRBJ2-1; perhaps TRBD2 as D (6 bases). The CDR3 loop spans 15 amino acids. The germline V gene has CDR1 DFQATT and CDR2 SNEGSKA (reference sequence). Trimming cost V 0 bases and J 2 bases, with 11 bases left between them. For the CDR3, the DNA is TGCAGTGCTAGAGATAAGAGACTAGCCTACAATGAGCAGTTCTTC. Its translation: CSARDKRLAYNEQFF.

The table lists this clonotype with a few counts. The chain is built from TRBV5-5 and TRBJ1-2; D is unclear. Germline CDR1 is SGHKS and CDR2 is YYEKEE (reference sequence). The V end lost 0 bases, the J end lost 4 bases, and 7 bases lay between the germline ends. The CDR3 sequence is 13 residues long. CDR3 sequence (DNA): TGTGCCAGCAGCTTGGGGTCACTCTATGGCTACACCTTC. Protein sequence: CASSLGSLYGYTF.

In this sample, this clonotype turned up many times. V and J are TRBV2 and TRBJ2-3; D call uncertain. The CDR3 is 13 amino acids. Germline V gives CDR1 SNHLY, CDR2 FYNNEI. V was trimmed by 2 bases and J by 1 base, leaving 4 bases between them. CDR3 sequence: CASSEYRTDTQYF. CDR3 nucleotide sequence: TGTGCCAGCAGTGAATACCGCACAGATACGCAGTATTTT. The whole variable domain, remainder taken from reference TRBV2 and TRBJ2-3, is EPEVTQTPSHQVTQMGQEVILRCVPISNHLYFYWYRQILGQKVEFLVSFYNNEISEKSEIFDDQFSVERPDGSNFTLKIRSTKLEDSAMYFCASSEYRTDTQYFGPGTRLTVL.

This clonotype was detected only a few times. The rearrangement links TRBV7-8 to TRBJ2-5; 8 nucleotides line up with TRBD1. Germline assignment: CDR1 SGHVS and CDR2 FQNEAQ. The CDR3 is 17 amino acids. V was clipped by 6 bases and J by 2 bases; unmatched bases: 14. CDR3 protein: CASRHSRGRFDQETQYF. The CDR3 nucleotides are TGTGCCAGCAGGCACAGCAGGGGGCGGTTTGATCAAGAGACCCAGTACTTC.

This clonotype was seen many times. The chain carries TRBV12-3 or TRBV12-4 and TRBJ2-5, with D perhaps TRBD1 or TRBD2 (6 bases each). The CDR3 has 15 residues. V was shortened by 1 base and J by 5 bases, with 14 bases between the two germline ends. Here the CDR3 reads CASSLGLGGFETQYF. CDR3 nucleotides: TGTGCCAGCAGTTTAGGGCTCGGGGGCTTCGAGACCCAGTACTTC.

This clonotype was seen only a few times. The CDR3 sequence: CASKLGQGDYGYTF. CDR3 sequence (DNA): TGCGCCAGCAAATTGGGACAGGGGGACTATGGCTACACCTTC. The gene calls are TRBV5-1 and TRBJ1-2; TRBD1 matches at 11 bases. The ends lost 6 bases at V and 3 bases at J; junction bases unmatched: 4. CDR1 and CDR2 from the germline V gene are SGHRS and YFSETQ. This CDR3 spans 14 amino acids.

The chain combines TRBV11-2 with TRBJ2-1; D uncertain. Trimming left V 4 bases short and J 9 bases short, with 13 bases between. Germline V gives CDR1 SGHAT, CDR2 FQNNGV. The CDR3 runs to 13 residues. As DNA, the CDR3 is TGTGCCAGCAGCTCATTAACTACCGGTGAGCAGTTCTTC. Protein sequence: CASSSLTTGEQFF. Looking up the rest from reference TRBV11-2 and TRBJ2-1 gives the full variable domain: EAGVAQSPRYKIIEKRQSVAFWCNPISGHATLYWYQQILGQGPKLLIQFQNNGVVDDSQLPKDRFSAERLKGVDSTLKIQPAKLEDSAVYLCASSSLTTGEQFFGPGTRLTVL.

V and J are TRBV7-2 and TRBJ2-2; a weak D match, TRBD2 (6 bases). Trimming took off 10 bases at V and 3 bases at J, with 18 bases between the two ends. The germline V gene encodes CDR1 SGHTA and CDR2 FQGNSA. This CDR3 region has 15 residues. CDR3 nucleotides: TGTGCCACCAGGCGGCTAGCGCTAGACACCGGGGAGCTGTTTTTT. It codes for CATRRLALDTGELFF.